This T cell receptor beta chain is drawn from a study of blood T cell repertoires in COVID-19. Across the whole study: Researchers got acute and convalescent COVID-19 samples from the United States, Italy and Spain. T cells, B-cell-depleted T cells, or PBMCs supplied cDNA or gDNA.

Only in-frame clones appear in the TCRdb table, and some are missing; sequencing was by immunoSEQ multiplex PCR. The profile shows about 140,000 clones, roughly 90% of them singletons. Germline CDR1 reads SGHTA; CDR2 reads FQGTGA. This CDR3 is 17 amino acids long. V trimming: 6 bases; J trimming: 2 bases; junction bases outside the gene matches: 11. This clone has only one observation. The sample consisted of peripheral blood. The chain recombines TRBV7-3 with TRBJ2-2; 8 nucleotides line up with TRBD2. The clonotype originates from a man in his sixties or seventies with acute or convalescent COVID-19. Here the CDR3 reads CASRREGGGANTGELFF. Written as DNA, the CDR3 is TGTGCCAGCAGACGGGAGGGTGGAGGGGCTAACACCGGGGAGCTGTTTTTT.